This T cell receptor (beta chain) is from a study of T-cell memory formation after mild COVID-19. TCRdb redid the calling of the 5' RACE reads with MiXCR, one entry per CDR3 protein. The data show about 270,000 distinct CDR3 sequences, around 15% seen once. This CDR3 is 15 amino acids long. The germline gives CDR1 LGHNA, CDR2 YNFKEQ. V gave up 1 base and J gave up 4 bases, with 13 bases separating them. This clonotype was counted between two and nine times. Sequencing was carried out using PBMCs or a T cell subset sorted from them (not recorded which). V and J are TRBV4-2 and TRBJ1-2; perhaps TRBD1 as D (5 bases). The clonotype originates from a young man who had mild COVID-19 (a few samples of this study predate the infection). Cell type and time point are not known. CDR3 in amino acids: CASSQGGDWSYGYTF. The DNA of the CDR3 is TGTGCCAGCAGCCAAGGTGGGGACTGGTCCTATGGCTACACCTTC.